The 22 T cell receptor beta chains reported below all come from one sample, sequenced in a study of T cell repertoires in cytomegalovirus infection. TCRdb re-analysed the reads in MiXCR, keeping a single row per CDR3 protein. The sample records 150,000 to 200,000 distinct CDR3 sequences, 28% being singletons. The sample taken for sequencing was PBMCs. These receptors all come from a human donor in good health (CMV status not recorded). Some clones in this sample may be carry-over from other donors' samples.

V is TRBV6-1 and J is TRBJ2-7; the match to TRBD1 covers 7 bases. In germline, CDR1 is MNHNS, CDR2 SASEGT. The V segment lost 10 bases and the J segment 3 bases; nucleotides outside the gene matches: 3. This CDR3 spans 11 amino acids. The CDR3 DNA is TGTGCCACCGGGACAGTCTACGAGCAGTACTTC. Translation gives CATGTVYEQYF.

This chain joins TRBV12-3 or TRBV12-4 and TRBJ1-1; D gene uncertain. V shed 3 bases and J shed 4 bases, with 9 bases lying between them. This CDR3 is built from 13 residues. Written as DNA, the CDR3 is TGTGCCAGCAGTTTTGGCCCAATCACTGAAGCTTTCTTT. Encoded protein: CASSFGPITEAFF.

V and J are TRBV18 and TRBJ1-1; 7 nucleotides align to TRBD1. CDR3 size: 15 residues. After removal of 6 bases from V and 2 bases from J, the junction contained 9 bases not matched to a gene. Germline-derived CDR1 and CDR2 are KGHSH and LQKENI. CDR3 DNA sequence: TGTGCCAGCTCGCAAAGACAGGGCCAAAACACTGAAGCTTTCTTT. Translation gives CASSQRQGQNTEAFF.

In this sample, this clonotype turned up a few times. V usage is TRBV19 and J usage is TRBJ1-4; D is unresolved. CDR1 and CDR2 (germline): LNHDA, SQIVND (reference sequence). The CDR3 contains 15 residues. Trimming took off 6 bases at V and 0 bases at J, with 11 bases between the two ends. The CDR3 DNA sequence: TGTGCCAGTAGCCGAAACGTAGCAACTAATGAAAAACTGTTTTTT. Translated: CASSRNVATNEKLFF.

This clonotype appeared many times. The J gene is TRBJ2-5, the V gene TRBV6-1, with 11 bases that match TRBD2. The CDR3 loop spans 15 amino acids. Trimming at V came to 1 base and at J to 2 bases, leaving 0 bases not matched to a gene. Germline lookup yields CDR1 MNHNS and CDR2 SASEGT. CDR3 region: CASSEVAGGQETQYF. The DNA of the CDR3 is TGTGCCAGCAGTGAAGTAGCGGGGGGGCAAGAGACCCAGTACTTC.

This clonotype has only a few counts. This chain connects TRBV10-3 to TRBJ1-2, with a tentative D call TRBD1 (5 bases). This CDR3 has 13 residues. V lost 3 bases to trimming and J lost 2 bases, with 7 bases between them. Per germline, CDR1 ENHRY and CDR2 SYGVKD. CDR3 loop: CAISEDRNYGYTF. In DNA form, the CDR3 reads TGTGCCATCAGTGAAGACAGAAACTATGGCTACACCTTC.

CDR3 DNA: TGTGCCAGCAGCTCCATTGGAGGATCTAACTATGGCTACACCTTC. Amino acids: CASSSIGGSNYGYTF. V and J are TRBV7-2 and TRBJ1-2; no clear D gene. The germline V and J ends were trimmed by 4 bases and 0 bases, with 12 bases remaining between them. This CDR3 is built from 15 residues. Germline V gene lookup returns CDR1 SGHTA and CDR2 FQGNSA.

In this sample, this clonotype turned up a few times. This chain connects TRBV4-1 to TRBJ1-2, with TRBD1 as a possible D gene (5 bases). This CDR3 is 17 amino acids long. V gave up 2 bases and J gave up 4 bases, with 20 bases separating them. Germline loops: CDR1 MGHRA, CDR2 YSYEKL. The CDR3 DNA reads as TGCGCCAGCAGCCAACTCCCGCCAGGGACTTTGGGCTATGGCTACACCTTC. This gives the protein CASSQLPPGTLGYGYTF.

This clonotype was observed at least ten times. The V call is TRBV20-1, the J call TRBJ2-1; TRBD2 matches 15 bases. The CDR3 spans 16 residues. CDR1 is DFQATT, CDR2 SNEGSKA, per germline (reference sequence). Unmatched junction bases numbered 5, after V lost 0 bases and J lost 8 bases. CDR3 in DNA: TGCAGTGCTAGAGATAGGACTAGCGGGGGGGAGTATGAGCAGTTCTTC. Translated: CSARDRTSGGEYEQFF.

This clonotype showed up many times. This CDR3 reads CASSAASPHNEQFF. The CDR3 DNA is TGTGCCAGCAGCGCAGCGAGTCCCCACAATGAGCAGTTCTTC. The V call is TRBV11-2, the J call TRBJ2-1; D is unresolved. Germline V gives CDR1 SGHAT, CDR2 FQNNGV. The CDR3 is 14 amino acids. V was shortened by 5 bases and J by 5 bases, with 13 bases between the two germline ends.

This sequence joins TRBV11-3 and TRBJ2-7, with a tentative D call TRBD1 (5 bases). Germline-derived CDR1 and CDR2 are SGHNT and YENEEA. Trimming took off 2 bases at V and 6 bases at J, with 11 bases between the two ends. The CDR3 covers 13 residues. In DNA form, the CDR3 reads TGTGCCAGCAGCTTACATTCGACAGCCGAGCAGTACTTC. This translates into CASSLHSTAEQYF.

This rearrangement joins TRBV12-3 or TRBV12-4 to TRBJ1-2, with 8 bases matching TRBD1. Losses at the gene ends were 6 bases for V and 2 bases for J; bases not matched to a gene: 14. CDR3 length equals 17 residues. In DNA form, the CDR3 reads TGTGCCAGCAGGTCTTCCAGCCCCGGACAGGGCAACTATGGCTACACCTTC. Amino acids: CASRSSSPGQGNYGYTF.

The sample holds a few counts of this clonotype. This sequence joins TRBV2 and TRBJ2-5; D is uncertain. The ends were cut back, 2 bases at V and 4 bases at J, with 14 bases in the middle. Germline V CDR1 and CDR2: SNHLY, FYNNEI. The CDR3 covers 15 residues. The CDR3 DNA sequence: TGTGCCAGCAGTGAAAGGTCAAGGGTACGAGAGACCCAGTACTTC. Its protein product is CASSERSRVRETQYF. Looking up the rest from reference TRBV2 and TRBJ2-5 gives the full variable domain: EPEVTQTPSHQVTQMGQEVILRCVPISNHLYFYWYRQILGQKVEFLVSFYNNEISEKSEIFDDQFSVERPDGSNFTLKIRSTKLEDSAMYFCASSERSRVRETQYFGPGTRLLVL.

This clonotype was observed at least ten times. The chain has TRBV7-2 and TRBJ2-3, with TRBD2 matching over 14 bases. The CDR3 contains 16 residues. The V gene end was trimmed by 5 bases and the J gene end by 6 bases; junction bases not matched to a gene: 7. CDR1 and CDR2 (germline): SGHTA, FQGNSA. CDR3 sequence reads: CASSPRTSGGRDTQYF. In DNA form, the CDR3 reads TGTGCCAGCAGCCCTCGGACTAGCGGGGGGCGGGATACGCAGTATTTT.

This clonotype turned up a few times. The CDR3 protein is CASSIDEWDKEGTEAFF. For the CDR3, the DNA is TGTGCCAGTAGTATAGATGAGTGGGACAAGGAGGGCACTGAAGCTTTCTTT. This chain links TRBV19 with TRBJ1-1; possibly TRBD1 for D (6 bases). This CDR3 contains 17 residues. Germline V gives CDR1 LNHDA, CDR2 SQIVND (reference sequence). Trimming removed 0 bases at V and 4 bases at J, with 18 bases between.

The table lists this clonotype with a few counts. V usage is TRBV6-8 and J usage is TRBJ2-3, with 8 bases matching TRBD1. V gave up 6 bases and J gave up 2 bases; unmatched junction bases: 10. CDR3 length: 16 residues. Germline CDR1 and CDR2: MNHGY and SAAAGT. CDR3 in DNA: TGTGCCAGCAGCCTCGGACAGGGTGTGGACACAGATACGCAGTATTTT. It specifies CASSLGQGVDTDTQYF.

In its sample, this clonotype was seen a few times. For the CDR3, the DNA is TGTGCCAGCAGCTTAGCGGGGACAGTTAATTCACCCCTCCACTTT. It yields the protein CASSLAGTVNSPLHF. V is TRBV11-2 and J is TRBJ1-6; 7 bases match TRBD1. This CDR3 is 15 amino acids long. The germline V gene encodes CDR1 SGHAT and CDR2 FQNNGV. After removal of 1 base from V and 6 bases from J, the junction contained 3 bases not matched to a gene.

A single count supports this clonotype. This sequence joins TRBV2 and TRBJ2-3; D uncertain. The CDR3 is 13 residues long. V was cut by 4 bases and J by 1 base, with 6 bases left in between. CDR1 and CDR2 (germline): SNHLY, FYNNEI. The CDR3 loop reads CASSVTRTDTQYF. Written as DNA, the CDR3 is TGTGCCAGCAGTGTCACCCGCACAGATACGCAGTATTTT.

The chain uses TRBV20-1 and TRBJ2-5; 8 bases align to TRBD1. V shed 6 bases and J 4 bases; nucleotides not matched to a gene: 16. The germline V gene encodes CDR1 DFQATT and CDR2 SNEGSKA (reference sequence). The CDR3 has 16 residues. CDR3: CSADGPGQGQGETQYF. The CDR3 DNA follows: TGCAGTGCGGACGGACCCGGACAGGGTCAAGGAGAGACCCAGTACTTC.

This clonotype turned up a few times. The chain couples TRBV7-8 to TRBJ1-5, with D hard to call. The V and J ends lost 3 bases and 11 bases respectively, with 11 bases between them. The CDR3 has 12 amino acids. Germline CDR1 SGHVS, CDR2 FQNEAQ. In nucleotides, the CDR3 is TGTGCCAGCAGCTTCCACGGGGAGTCCCAGCATTTT. It specifies CASSFHGESQHF.

This clonotype was seen only a few times. The rearrangement uses TRBV12-3 or TRBV12-4 and TRBJ1-2; D gene unclear. The CDR3 is made up of 11 amino acids. CDR3 sequence (DNA): TGTGCGAGTGCAGCCGCCTATGGCTACACCTTC. Protein: CASAAAYGYTF.

V and J are TRBV7-8 and TRBJ1-4; 9 positions match TRBD1. The CDR3 sequence is 14 residues long. Germline values: CDR1 SGHVS, CDR2 FQNEAQ. Germline trimming cut 6 bases from V and 8 bases from J; bases unmatched to any gene: 7. The CDR3 nucleotides read TGTGCCAGCAGACGGGACAGGGATCGAGAAAAACTGTTTTTT. It is translated as CASRRDRDREKLFF.